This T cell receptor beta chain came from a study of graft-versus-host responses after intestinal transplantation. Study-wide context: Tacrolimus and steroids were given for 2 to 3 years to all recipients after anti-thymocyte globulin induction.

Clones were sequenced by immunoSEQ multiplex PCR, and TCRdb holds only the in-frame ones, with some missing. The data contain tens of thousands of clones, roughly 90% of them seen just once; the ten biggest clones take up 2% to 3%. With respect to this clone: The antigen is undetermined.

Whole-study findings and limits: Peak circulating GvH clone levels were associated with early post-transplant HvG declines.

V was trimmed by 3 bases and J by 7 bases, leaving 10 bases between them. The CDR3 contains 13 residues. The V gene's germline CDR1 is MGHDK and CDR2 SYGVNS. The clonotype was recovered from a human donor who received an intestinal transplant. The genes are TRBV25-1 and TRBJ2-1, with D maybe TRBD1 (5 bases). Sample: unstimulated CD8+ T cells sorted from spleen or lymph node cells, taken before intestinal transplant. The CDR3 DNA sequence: TGTGCCAGCAGTGACTTTCAGGGTAATGAGCAGTTCTTC. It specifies CASSDFQGNEQFF.